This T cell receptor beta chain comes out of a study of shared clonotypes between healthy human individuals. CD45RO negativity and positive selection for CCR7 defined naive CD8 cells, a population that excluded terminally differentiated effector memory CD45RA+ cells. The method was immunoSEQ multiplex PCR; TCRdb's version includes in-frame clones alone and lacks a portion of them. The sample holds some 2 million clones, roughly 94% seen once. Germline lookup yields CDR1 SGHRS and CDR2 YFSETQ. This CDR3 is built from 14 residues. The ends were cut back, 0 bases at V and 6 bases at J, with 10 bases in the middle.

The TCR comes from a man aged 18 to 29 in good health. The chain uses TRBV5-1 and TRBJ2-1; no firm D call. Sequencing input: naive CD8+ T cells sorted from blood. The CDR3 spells CASSLDGIGNEQFF. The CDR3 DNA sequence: TGCGCCAGCAGCTTGGATGGGATAGGCAATGAGCAGTTCTTC.